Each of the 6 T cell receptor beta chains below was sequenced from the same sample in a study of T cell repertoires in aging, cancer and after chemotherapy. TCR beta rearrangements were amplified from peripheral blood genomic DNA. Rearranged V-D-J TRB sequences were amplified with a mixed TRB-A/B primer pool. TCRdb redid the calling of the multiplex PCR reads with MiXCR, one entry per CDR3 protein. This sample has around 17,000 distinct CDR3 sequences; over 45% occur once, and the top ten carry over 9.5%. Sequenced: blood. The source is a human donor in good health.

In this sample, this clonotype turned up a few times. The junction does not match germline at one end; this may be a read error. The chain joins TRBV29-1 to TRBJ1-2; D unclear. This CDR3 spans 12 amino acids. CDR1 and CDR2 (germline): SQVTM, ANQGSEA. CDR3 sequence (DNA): TGCAGCGTCGAAGAAGGGTTAAGTGGCTACACCTTC. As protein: CSVEEGLSGYTF.

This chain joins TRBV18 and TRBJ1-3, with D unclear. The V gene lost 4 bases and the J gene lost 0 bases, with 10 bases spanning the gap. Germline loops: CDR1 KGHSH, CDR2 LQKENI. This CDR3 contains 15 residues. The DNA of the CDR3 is TGTGCCAGCTCACTCGACCGGAGCTCTGGAAACACCATATATTTT. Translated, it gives CASSLDRSSGNTIYF.

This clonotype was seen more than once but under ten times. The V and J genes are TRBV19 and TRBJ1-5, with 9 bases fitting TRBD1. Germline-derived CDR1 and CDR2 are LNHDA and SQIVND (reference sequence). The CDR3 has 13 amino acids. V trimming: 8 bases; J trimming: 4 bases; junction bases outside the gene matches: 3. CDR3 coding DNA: TGTGCCAGTCGGGACAGGGTGAATCAGCCCCAGCATTTT. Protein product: CASRDRVNQPQHF.

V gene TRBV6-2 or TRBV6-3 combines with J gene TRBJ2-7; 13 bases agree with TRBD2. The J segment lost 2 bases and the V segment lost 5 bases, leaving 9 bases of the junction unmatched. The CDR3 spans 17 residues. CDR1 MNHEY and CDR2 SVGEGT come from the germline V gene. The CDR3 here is CASSRGLAGVGTYEQYF. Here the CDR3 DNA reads TGTGCCAGCAGTCGTGGACTAGCGGGAGTCGGAACCTACGAGCAGTACTTC.

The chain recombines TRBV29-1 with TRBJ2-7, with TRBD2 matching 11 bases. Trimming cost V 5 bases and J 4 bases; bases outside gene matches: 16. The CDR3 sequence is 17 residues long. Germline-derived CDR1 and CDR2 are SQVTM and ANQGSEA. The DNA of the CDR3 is TGCAGCGTTAGGCGGGGAAGTGGGACTAGCGGTATATACGAGCAGTACTTC. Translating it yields CSVRRGSGTSGIYEQYF.

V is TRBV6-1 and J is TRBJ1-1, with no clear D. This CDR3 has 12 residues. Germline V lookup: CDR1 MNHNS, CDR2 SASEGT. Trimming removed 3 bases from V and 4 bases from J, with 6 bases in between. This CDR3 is CASSDGVTEAFF. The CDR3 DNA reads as TGTGCCAGCAGTGACGGGGTCACTGAAGCTTTCTTT.